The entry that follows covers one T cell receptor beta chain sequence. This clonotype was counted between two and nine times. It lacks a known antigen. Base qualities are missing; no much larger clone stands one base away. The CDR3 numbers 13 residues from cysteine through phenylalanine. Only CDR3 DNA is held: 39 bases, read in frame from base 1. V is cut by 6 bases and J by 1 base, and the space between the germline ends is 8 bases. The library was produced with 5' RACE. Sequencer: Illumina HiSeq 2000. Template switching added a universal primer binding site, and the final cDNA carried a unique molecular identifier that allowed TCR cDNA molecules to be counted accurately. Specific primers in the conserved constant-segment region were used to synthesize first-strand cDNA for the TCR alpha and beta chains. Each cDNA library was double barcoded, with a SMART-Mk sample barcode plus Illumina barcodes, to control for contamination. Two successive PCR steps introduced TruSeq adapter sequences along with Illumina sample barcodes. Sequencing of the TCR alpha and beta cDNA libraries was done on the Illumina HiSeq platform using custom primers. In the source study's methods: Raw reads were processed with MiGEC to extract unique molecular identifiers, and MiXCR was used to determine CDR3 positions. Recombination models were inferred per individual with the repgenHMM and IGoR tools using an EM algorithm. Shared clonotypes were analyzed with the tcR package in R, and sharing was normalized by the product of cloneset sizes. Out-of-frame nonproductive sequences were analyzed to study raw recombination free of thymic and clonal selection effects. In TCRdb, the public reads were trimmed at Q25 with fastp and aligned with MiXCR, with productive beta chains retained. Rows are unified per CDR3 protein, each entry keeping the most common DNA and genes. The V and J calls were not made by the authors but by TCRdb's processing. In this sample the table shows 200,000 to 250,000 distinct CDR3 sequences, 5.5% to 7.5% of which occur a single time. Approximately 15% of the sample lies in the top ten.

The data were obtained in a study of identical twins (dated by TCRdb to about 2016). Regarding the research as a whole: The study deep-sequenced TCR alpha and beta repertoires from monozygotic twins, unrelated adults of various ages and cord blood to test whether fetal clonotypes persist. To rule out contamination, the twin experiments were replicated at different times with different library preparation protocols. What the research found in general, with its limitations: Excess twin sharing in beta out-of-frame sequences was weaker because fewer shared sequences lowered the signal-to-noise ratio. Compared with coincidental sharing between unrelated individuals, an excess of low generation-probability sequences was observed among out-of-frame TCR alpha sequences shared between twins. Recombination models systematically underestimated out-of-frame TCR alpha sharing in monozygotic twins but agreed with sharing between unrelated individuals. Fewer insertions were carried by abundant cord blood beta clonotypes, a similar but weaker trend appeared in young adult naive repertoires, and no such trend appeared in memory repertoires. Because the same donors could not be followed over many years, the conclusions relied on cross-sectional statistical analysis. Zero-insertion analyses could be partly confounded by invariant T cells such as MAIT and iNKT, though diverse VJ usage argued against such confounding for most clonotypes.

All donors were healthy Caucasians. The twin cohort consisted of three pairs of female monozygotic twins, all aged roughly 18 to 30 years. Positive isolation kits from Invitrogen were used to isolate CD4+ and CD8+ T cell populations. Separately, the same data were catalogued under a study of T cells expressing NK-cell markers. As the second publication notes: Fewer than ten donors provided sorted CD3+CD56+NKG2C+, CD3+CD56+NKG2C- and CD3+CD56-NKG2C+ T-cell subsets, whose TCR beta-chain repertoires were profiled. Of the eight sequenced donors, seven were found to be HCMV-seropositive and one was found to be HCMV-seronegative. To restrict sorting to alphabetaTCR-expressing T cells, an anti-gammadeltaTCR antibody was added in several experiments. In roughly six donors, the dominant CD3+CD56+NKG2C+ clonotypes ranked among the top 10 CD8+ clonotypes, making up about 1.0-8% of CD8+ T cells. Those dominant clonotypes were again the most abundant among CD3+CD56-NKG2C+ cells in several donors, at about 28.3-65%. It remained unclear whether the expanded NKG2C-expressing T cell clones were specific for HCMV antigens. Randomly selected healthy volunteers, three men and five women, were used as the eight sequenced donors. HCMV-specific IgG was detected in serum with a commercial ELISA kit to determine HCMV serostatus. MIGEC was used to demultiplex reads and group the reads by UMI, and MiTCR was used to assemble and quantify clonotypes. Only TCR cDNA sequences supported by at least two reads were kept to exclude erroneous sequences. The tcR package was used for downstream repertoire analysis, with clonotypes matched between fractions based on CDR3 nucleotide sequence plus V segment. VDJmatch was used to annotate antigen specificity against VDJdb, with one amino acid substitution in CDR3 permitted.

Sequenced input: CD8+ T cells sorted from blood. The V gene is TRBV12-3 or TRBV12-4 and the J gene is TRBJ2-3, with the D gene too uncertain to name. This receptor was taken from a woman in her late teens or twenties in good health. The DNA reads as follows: TGTGCCAGCAGCGGTCACGGCACAGATACGCAGTATTTT. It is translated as CASSGHGTDTQYF.